This T cell receptor (beta chain) was identified in a study of T-cell reconstitution after alpha-beta-depleted transplantation in children. The TCRbeta library incorporated unique molecular identifiers. TCRdb processed the PCR reads anew with MiXCR; each CDR3 protein has one entry. The top ten clones hold roughly 13% of a sample with 150,000 to 200,000 distinct CDR3 sequences, roughly 11% of them seen once. The sample holds many counts of this clonotype. Antigen: not known. Overall study results and limits: Alpha-beta T cells about two months after transplant reportedly derived from several hundred expanded graft clones. Newly produced T cells mostly provided counts and TCRbeta diversity after one year, as hyperexpanded clones declined. Surviving recipient T cells and thymic progenitors underlay high day-60 TCRbeta diversity in some patients.

Sequences were derived from PBMCs, sampled before TCRalphabeta/CD19-depleted stem cell transplant. The TCR sequence derives from a boy aged 2 to 10 with acute myeloid leukemia, due to receive a stem cell transplant.

The CDR3 DNA sequence: TGTGCCAGCAGGCTAGCGACTACCTACAATGAGCAGTTCTTC. As protein: CASRLATTYNEQFF. V is TRBV28 and J is TRBJ2-1; a weak D match, TRBD2 (6 bases). Between the trimmed V and J ends, which lost 6 bases and 2 bases, there was a span of 11 bases. The CDR3 totals 14 residues. The germline V gene has CDR1 MDHEN and CDR2 SYDVKM.